These 26 T cell receptor beta chains came from one sample sequenced in a study of T cell responses to AZD1222 COVID-19 vaccine. TCRdb's table, derived via immunoSEQ multiplex PCR, lists solely in-frame clones and lacks some. The repertoire holds over 110,000 clones, with roughly 90% as singletons. The sample consisted of peripheral blood, taken on day 0 of AZD1222 vaccination. The source of these receptors is an adult in good health.

The chain joins TRBV28 to TRBJ2-7; D call uncertain. The length of the CDR3 is 11 residues. Germline V gene sequence: CDR1 MDHEN, CDR2 SYDVKM. Trimming cost V 2 bases and J 6 bases, with 5 bases left between them. The CDR3 protein is CASSLVGEQYF. The CDR3 DNA reads TGTGCCAGCAGTTTAGTCGGCGAGCAGTACTTC.

The rearrangement joins TRBV19 to TRBJ2-2; D is unresolved. The CDR3 is 13 residues long. Looked up from germline, CDR1 is LNHDA and CDR2 is SQIVND (reference sequence). The V end was cut by 6 bases, the J end by 6 bases, with 11 bases between. The DNA of the CDR3 is TGTGCCAGTAGCTTATTGGCTTCCGGGGAGCTGTTTTTT. This encodes CASSLLASGELFF.

The chain couples TRBV5-1 to TRBJ1-1, with D maybe TRBD1 (5 bases). The CDR3 sequence is 14 residues long. Looked up from germline, CDR1 is SGHRS and CDR2 is YFSETQ. Trimming removed 0 bases from V and 4 bases from J, with 10 bases in between. For the CDR3, the DNA is TGCGCCAGCAGCTTGGTTAGGGGACTCACTGAAGCTTTCTTT. Translation gives CASSLVRGLTEAFF.

V usage is TRBV15 and J usage is TRBJ2-5; 9 bases line up with TRBD1. Germline-derived CDR1 and CDR2 are LNHNV and YYDKDF (reference sequence). The CDR3 loop spans 15 amino acids. The junction had 3 bases not matched to a gene; V was cut back by 0 bases and J by 4 bases. DNA for the CDR3: TGTGCCACCAGCAGAGAGACAGGGGGTTCAGAGACCCAGTACTTC. This translates into CATSRETGGSETQYF. Variable domain in full (rest from reference TRBV15 and TRBJ2-5): DAMVIQNPRYQVTQFGKPVTLSCSQTLNHNVMYWYQQKSSQAPKLLFHYYDKDFNNEADTPDNFQSRRPNTSFCFLDIRSPGLGDTAMYLCATSRETGGSETQYFGPGTRLLVL.

The V gene is TRBV27, the J gene TRBJ2-7; D may be TRBD1 or TRBD2 (5 bases each). CDR3 length equals 13 residues. The ends were cut back, 3 bases at V and 7 bases at J, with 13 bases in the middle. Germline V CDR1 and CDR2: MNHEY, SMNVEV (reference sequence). DNA for the CDR3: TGTGCCAGCAGTTTGGGGGAGAGCTTTGAGCAGTACTTC. This gives the protein CASSLGESFEQYF.

V is TRBV2 and J is TRBJ1-2; D gene uncertain. The germline V gene has CDR1 SNHLY and CDR2 FYNNEI. V was clipped by 10 bases and J by 1 base, with 13 bases between them. The CDR3 spans 13 residues. CDR3 nucleotide sequence: TGTGCCACTACCGATACCCTTAACTATGGCTACACCTTC. It codes for CATTDTLNYGYTF.

The chain recombines TRBV19 with TRBJ1-2, with D perhaps TRBD1 (6 bases). The V end lost 6 bases, the J end lost 4 bases, and 18 bases lay between the germline ends. Germline CDR1 is LNHDA and CDR2 is SQIVND (reference sequence). The CDR3 has 15 residues. The DNA for the CDR3 is TGTGCCAGTAGAGGGTCAGGGGCCCTTAGCTATGGCTACACCTTC. It encodes CASRGSGALSYGYTF. Variable domain in full (rest from reference TRBV19 and TRBJ1-2): DGGITQSPKYLFRKEGQNVTLSCEQNLNHDAMYWYRQDPGQGLRLIYYSQIVNDFQKGDIAEGYSVSREKKESFPLTVTSAQKNPTAFYLCASRGSGALSYGYTFGSGTRLTVV.

This clone was counted many times. The chain carries TRBV3-1 (or the pseudogene TRBV3-2) and TRBJ2-1, with 7 bases fitting TRBD2. With 6 bases clipped from V and 6 bases from J, the junction kept 2 bases outside the gene matches. The germline gives CDR1 LGHDT, CDR2 YNNKEL (reference sequence). The CDR3 length is 12 residues. The CDR3 sequence is CASRTSANEQFF. CDR3 sequence (DNA): TGTGCCAGCAGAACTAGCGCCAATGAGCAGTTCTTC.

The chain combines TRBV5-1 with TRBJ1-2, with 7 nucleotides matching TRBD1. Germline trimming cut 0 bases from V and 6 bases from J; bases unmatched to any gene: 5. This CDR3 is 14 amino acids long. Germline values: CDR1 SGHRS, CDR2 YFSETQ. The CDR3 spells CASSLAATGNGYTF. The CDR3 DNA sequence: TGCGCCAGCAGCTTGGCTGCGACAGGGAATGGCTACACCTTC.

J is TRBJ1-3 and V is TRBV6-5; D uncertain. The V end lost 2 bases, the J end lost 8 bases, and 4 bases lay between the germline ends. The length of the CDR3 is 11 residues. CDR1 and CDR2 (germline): MNHEY, SVGAGI. The CDR3 nucleotides read TGTGCCAGCAGTTACAAGGACACCATATATTTT. Residues: CASSYKDTIYF.

This chain uses TRBV28 with TRBJ2-1; 10 bases line up with TRBD1. Per germline, CDR1 MDHEN and CDR2 SYDVKM. There are 16 residues in the CDR3. V was pared by 4 bases and J by 8 bases, with 11 bases of the junction left unmatched. DNA for the CDR3: TGTGCCAGCAGTTCGGGGGGACAGGGGCTTCGGGATGAGCAGTTCTTC. Encoded protein: CASSSGGQGLRDEQFF.

J is TRBJ1-6 and V is TRBV30; D is undetermined. The ends were cut back, 0 bases at V and 8 bases at J, with 14 bases in the middle. This CDR3 is 15 amino acids long. CDR1 is GTSNPN and CDR2 is SVGIG in the germline V gene (reference sequence). The CDR3 region is CAWSVSRRGDSPLHF. In DNA, the CDR3 is TGTGCCTGGAGTGTATCTCGGCGGGGAGATTCACCCCTCCACTTT.

The sample holds a few counts of this clone. The chain is built from TRBV4-3 and TRBJ1-1; the match to TRBD1 covers 12 bases. CDR1 and CDR2 from the germline V gene are LGHNA and YSLEER. The V and J ends lost 7 bases and 11 bases, in that order; junction bases with no gene match: 8. CDR3 length: 13 residues. CDR3 in amino acids: CASNDPGQGAAFF. The DNA for the CDR3 is TGCGCCAGCAACGACCCGGGACAGGGGGCGGCTTTCTTT.

This sequence joins TRBV28 and TRBJ1-5; D is undetermined. Germline V gene sequence: CDR1 MDHEN, CDR2 SYDVKM. V dropped 3 bases and J dropped 6 bases, with 12 bases sitting between them. The CDR3 has 14 residues. This chain's CDR3 is CASSLEGYRQPQHF. DNA for the CDR3: TGTGCCAGCAGTTTGGAGGGATACCGTCAGCCCCAGCATTTT.

The V and J genes are TRBV6-4 and TRBJ1-6; 8 nucleotides align to TRBD1. CDR1 MRHNA and CDR2 SNTAGT come from the germline V gene. The CDR3 runs to 16 residues. J lost 7 bases, V lost 2 bases, and 7 bases had no gene match. The CDR3 nucleotides are TGTGCCAGCAGTGACGATCCCCGACAGGGGAATTCACCCCTCCACTTT. This codes for CASSDDPRQGNSPLHF.

The V call is TRBV5-4, the J call TRBJ1-1; no definite D call. CDR3 length: 15 residues. V was shortened by 0 bases and J by 0 bases, with 9 bases between the two germline ends. Per germline, CDR1 SGHNT and CDR2 YYREEE (reference sequence). The CDR3 DNA sequence: TGTGCCAGCAGCTTGGAGGCAGCGATGAACACTGAAGCTTTCTTT. Translated: CASSLEAAMNTEAFF.

The chain is built from TRBV29-1 and TRBJ2-3; D remains ambiguous. V was pared by 0 bases and J by 0 bases, with 10 bases between. Per the germline V gene, CDR1 is SQVTM and CDR2 is ANQGSEA. CDR3 length: 15 residues. CDR3 bases: TGCAGCGTTGAAGATTTAGGGTCTAGCACAGATACGCAGTATTTT. Its translation: CSVEDLGSSTDTQYF.

Details on this clone: Other DNA sequences in the same sample also yield this CDR3. The gene calls are TRBV7-9 and TRBJ2-7; D remains ambiguous. Trimming pared 1 base from V and 0 bases from J, leaving 7 bases between. CDR1 is SEHNR, CDR2 FQNEAQ, per germline (reference sequence). The CDR3 loop spans 14 amino acids. This CDR3 is CASSLVASSYEQYF. The CDR3 DNA sequence: TGTGCCAGCAGCTTAGTCGCTAGCTCCTACGAGCAGTACTTC.

V gene TRBV14 combines with J gene TRBJ2-2; 10 bases match TRBD2. V trimming: 6 bases; J trimming: 7 bases; junction bases outside the gene matches: 8. This CDR3 spans 15 amino acids. CDR1 is SGHDN and CDR2 is FVKESK in the germline V gene. This chain's CDR3 is CASSIRLAGDGELFF. The CDR3 region has the DNA TGTGCCAGCAGTATTCGGCTAGCGGGAGACGGGGAGCTGTTTTTT. Full variable domain (missing parts from reference TRBV14 and TRBJ2-2): EAGVTQFPSHSVIEKGQTVTLRCDPISGHDNLYWYRRVMGKEIKFLLHFVKESKQDESGMPNNRFLAERTGGTYSTLKVQPAELEDSGVYFCASSIRLAGDGELFFGEGSRLTVL.

The chain is built from TRBV10-3 and TRBJ2-7; D is uncertain. The CDR3 extends over 15 amino acids. CDR1 is ENHRY, CDR2 SYGVKD, per germline. Trimming took 0 bases from V and 4 from J, leaving 13 bases between them. The CDR3 nucleotides are TGTGCCATCAGTGAGTCTGGTAACTTAAAATACGAGCAGTACTTC. Protein: CAISESGNLKYEQYF.

The chain couples TRBV6-2 or TRBV6-3 to TRBJ2-5; 7 bases agree with TRBD2. Germline V gene sequence: CDR1 MNHEY, CDR2 SVGEGT. There are 16 residues in the CDR3. Trimming took 3 bases from V and 5 from J; bases not matched to a gene: 12. The CDR3, as DNA: TGTGCCAGCAGTTATCACGGACTGAGGCGGGAGGAGACCCAGTACTTC. This gives the protein CASSYHGLRREETQYF.

The chain combines TRBV18 with TRBJ2-7, with 10 nucleotides matching TRBD1. This CDR3 region has 16 residues. With 4 bases clipped from V and 3 bases from J, the junction kept 9 bases outside the gene matches. Germline-derived CDR1 and CDR2 are KGHSH and LQKENI. This CDR3 is CASSLSLGQGNYEQYF. The CDR3 coding sequence is TGTGCCAGCTCACTGTCATTGGGACAGGGGAACTACGAGCAGTACTTC.

The chain couples TRBV3-1 (or the pseudogene TRBV3-2) to TRBJ1-6, with 10 bases identical to TRBD1. The V segment lost 4 bases and the J segment 8 bases; nucleotides outside the gene matches: 5. Germline V gene data show CDR1 as LGHDT and CDR2 as YNNKEL (reference sequence). The CDR3 consists of 15 residues. In nucleotides, the CDR3 is TGTGCCAGCAGCCCAACGGGACAGGGGCATTCACCCCTCCACTTT. Residues: CASSPTGQGHSPLHF.

The sample holds one count of this clone. The chain is built from TRBV7-9 and TRBJ2-1, with TRBD2 identical over 13 bases. The length of the CDR3 is 14 residues. The junction had 11 bases not matched to a gene; V was cut back by 7 bases and J by 14 bases. Per the germline V gene, CDR1 is SEHNR and CDR2 is FQNEAQ (reference sequence). CDR3 nucleotides: TGTGCCAGCACCTTGGGGACTAGCGGGATCCAAAAGTTCTTC. Protein sequence: CASTLGTSGIQKFF.

V is TRBV19 and J is TRBJ2-3; the match to TRBD2 covers 9 bases. V gave up 6 bases and J gave up 2 bases; unmatched junction bases: 6. Germline V gene sequence: CDR1 LNHDA, CDR2 SQIVND (reference sequence). This CDR3 comprises 15 residues. CDR3 sequence reads: CASSEGLAITDTQYF. The DNA for the CDR3 is TGTGCCAGTAGCGAGGGACTAGCCATCACAGATACGCAGTATTTT.

Here the CDR3 DNA reads TGTGCCAGCAGTTCCCCAGGTCGTTACGAGCAGTACTTC. It codes for CASSSPGRYEQYF. This chain uses TRBV2 with TRBJ2-7; D is ambiguous. Germline V gives CDR1 SNHLY, CDR2 FYNNEI. CDR3 length equals 13 residues. V was cut by 5 bases and J by 4 bases, with 12 bases left in between.